A single TCR beta chain is shown here with its context. Reprocessing the 5' RACE reads, TCRdb reports a single entry for every CDR3 protein and omits DNA. In total, the table holds more than 110,000 distinct CDR3 sequences. This sample was included in a study of monozygotic twins with inflammatory bowel disease. Germline CDR1 is SGHTA and CDR2 is FQGNSA. There are 15 residues in the CDR3. The rearrangement links TRBV7-2 to TRBJ2-3; as DNA is missing, the TRBD1 call by TCRdb cannot be tested. Sequenced input: blood. The source of this sequence is a human donor with ulcerative colitis or Crohn's disease, or a healthy co-twin of an affected twin (not recorded which). The CDR3 region is CASSFVAGAGDTQYF.